This T cell receptor (beta chain) is drawn from a study of response to subunit inactivated influenza vaccine. MiXCR was run by TCRdb on the RT-PCR reads, yielding one entry per CDR3 protein. The sample holds under 200,000 distinct CDR3 sequences; 9.5% to 15% are singletons and the top ten take 25% to 35%. The germline gives CDR1 SGHTA, CDR2 FQGNSA. Trimming removed 4 bases from V and 2 bases from J, with 15 bases in between. The CDR3 is 15 residues long. Study outcomes and limitations: Authors suggested few new T cells are recruited by each seasonal influenza vaccination.

This clonotype has at least ten counts. Its antigen is undetermined. These records were also assigned to another study, of T cells expressing NK-cell markers. From that study: The cDNA for TCR beta came from 5'RACE template switching with UMIs. Seven sequenced donors out of eight were HCMV-seropositive, one seronegative.

This TCR derives from a man aged 50 to 59 who received an inactivated influenza vaccine. The chain carries TRBV7-2 and TRBJ2-7; D is uncertain. The input for sequencing was CD8+ T cells sorted from PBMCs, taken about 12 days after vaccination. The CDR3 here is CASSSLGSGTYEQYF. The CDR3 bases are TGTGCCAGCAGCTCCCTCGGGTCCGGAACCTACGAGCAGTACTTC.